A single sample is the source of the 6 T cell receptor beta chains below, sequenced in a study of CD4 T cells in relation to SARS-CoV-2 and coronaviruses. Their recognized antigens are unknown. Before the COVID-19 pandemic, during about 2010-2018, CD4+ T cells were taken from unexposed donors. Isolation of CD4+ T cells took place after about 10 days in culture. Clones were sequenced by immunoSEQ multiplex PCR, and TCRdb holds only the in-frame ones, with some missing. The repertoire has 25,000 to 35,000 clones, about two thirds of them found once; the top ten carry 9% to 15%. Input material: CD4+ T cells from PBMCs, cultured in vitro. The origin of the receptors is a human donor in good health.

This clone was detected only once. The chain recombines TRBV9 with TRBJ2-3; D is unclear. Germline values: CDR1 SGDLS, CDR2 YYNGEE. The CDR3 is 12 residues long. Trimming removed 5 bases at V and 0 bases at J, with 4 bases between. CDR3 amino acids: CASSGSTDTQYF. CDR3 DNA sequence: TGTGCCAGCAGTGGGAGCACAGATACGCAGTATTTT.

The CDR3 DNA follows: TGTGCCAGTAGTATGGGGGGGCACACCGGGGAGCTGTTTTTT. Translating gives CASSMGGHTGELFF. The gene calls are TRBV19 and TRBJ2-2, with D tentatively TRBD2 (7 bases). The CDR3 loop spans 14 amino acids. Trimming stripped 3 bases from V and 3 bases from J, with 8 bases between. In germline, CDR1 is LNHDA, CDR2 SQIVND (reference sequence). Looking up the rest from reference TRBV19 and TRBJ2-2 gives the full variable domain: DGGITQSPKYLFRKEGQNVTLSCEQNLNHDAMYWYRQDPGQGLRLIYYSQIVNDFQKGDIAEGYSVSREKKESFPLTVTSAQKNPTAFYLCASSMGGHTGELFFGEGSRLTVL.

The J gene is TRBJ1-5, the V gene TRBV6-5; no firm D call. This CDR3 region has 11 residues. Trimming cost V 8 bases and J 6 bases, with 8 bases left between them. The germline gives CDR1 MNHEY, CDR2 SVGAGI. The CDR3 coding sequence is TGTGCCAGCTCTGGACTTCAGCCCCAGCATTTT. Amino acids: CASSGLQPQHF.

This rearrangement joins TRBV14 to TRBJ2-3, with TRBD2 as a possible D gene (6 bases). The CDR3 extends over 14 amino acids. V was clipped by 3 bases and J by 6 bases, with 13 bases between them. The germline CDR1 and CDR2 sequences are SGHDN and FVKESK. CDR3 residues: CASSQPPGVDTQYF. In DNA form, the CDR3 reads TGTGCCAGCAGCCAGCCCCCGGGAGTGGATACGCAGTATTTT.

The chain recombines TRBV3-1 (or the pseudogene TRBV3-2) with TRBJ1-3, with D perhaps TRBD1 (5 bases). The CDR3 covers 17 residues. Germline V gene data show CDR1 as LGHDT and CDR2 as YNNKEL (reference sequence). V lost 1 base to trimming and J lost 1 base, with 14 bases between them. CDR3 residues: CASSQVRGGRSGNTIYF. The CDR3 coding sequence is TGTGCCAGCAGCCAAGTGCGGGGGGGGAGGTCTGGAAACACCATATATTTT.

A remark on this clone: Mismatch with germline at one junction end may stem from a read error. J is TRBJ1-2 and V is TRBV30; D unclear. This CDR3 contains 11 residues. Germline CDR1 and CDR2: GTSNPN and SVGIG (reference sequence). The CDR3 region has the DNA TGTGCCGGGAGGAGGGACTATGGCTACACCTTC. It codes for CAGRRDYGYTF. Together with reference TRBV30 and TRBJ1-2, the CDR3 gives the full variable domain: SQTIHQWPATLVQPVGSPLSLECTVEGTSNPNLYWYRQAAGRGLQLLFYSVGIGQISSEVPQNLSASRPQDRQFILSSKKLLLSDSGFYLCAGRRDYGYTFGSGTRLTVV.